These 5 T cell receptor beta chains originate from one sample sequenced in a study of cytomegalovirus exposure and HLA in healthy donors. This PCR relied on a set of 60 Vbeta primers and 13 Jbeta primers. TCRdb keeps only in-frame clones here, not all; method: immunoSEQ multiplex PCR. Its listing shows about 34,000 clones. The specimen sequenced was PBMCs. The receptors shown here come from a woman in her thirties or forties in good health and CMV-seropositive.

The chain carries TRBV6-5 and TRBJ2-7, with 8 bases identical to TRBD2. Trimming at V came to 8 bases and at J to 2 bases, leaving 5 bases not matched to a gene. The CDR3 covers 13 residues. Per the germline V gene, CDR1 is MNHEY and CDR2 is SVGAGI. CDR3 in DNA: TGTGCCAGCGCGGGAGGTTCCCCCTACGAGCAGTACTTC. Protein sequence: CASAGGSPYEQYF.

This chain uses TRBV2 with TRBJ2-3; TRBD1 agrees at 10 bases. The ends lost 8 bases at V and 6 bases at J; junction bases unmatched: 8. The CDR3 loop spans 14 amino acids. The germline CDR1 and CDR2 sequences are SNHLY and FYNNEI. CDR3 loop: CASGGQGHVDTQYF. The DNA of the CDR3 is TGTGCCAGCGGGGGACAGGGGCATGTCGATACGCAGTATTTT.

The rearrangement links TRBV30 to TRBJ1-5, with no clear D. The germline V and J ends were trimmed by 4 bases and 0 bases, with 22 bases remaining between them. The CDR3 is made up of 18 amino acids. The germline V gene has CDR1 GTSNPN and CDR2 SVGIG (reference sequence). The CDR3 coding sequence is TGTGCCTGGACCGCGGGAGCATCAATCTCCCATAGCAATCAGCCCCAGCATTTT. Translated, it gives CAWTAGASISHSNQPQHF.

The rearrangement uses TRBV4-1 and TRBJ2-5, with 11 nucleotides matching TRBD2. The V gene end was trimmed by 3 bases and the J gene end by 4 bases; junction bases not matched to a gene: 4. This CDR3 contains 15 residues. Germline CDR1 MGHRA, CDR2 YSYEKL. CDR3 coding DNA: TGCGCCAGCAGCCATAGAGGACTAGCGGGAGAGACCCAGTACTTC. It specifies CASSHRGLAGETQYF.

CDR3 residues: CASSDSGRARTDTQYF. For the CDR3, the DNA is TGTGCCAGCAGCGACAGCGGGAGGGCCCGCACAGATACGCAGTATTTT. This chain links TRBV9 with TRBJ2-3; TRBD2 aligns across 10 bases. CDR3 size: 16 residues. J gave up 1 base and V 3 bases, and 5 bases lay outside the gene matches. In germline, CDR1 is SGDLS, CDR2 YYNGEE.